This record looks at one TCR beta chain sequence and its context. Its antigen is undetermined. V lost 1 base and J lost 0, with 7 bases in between. This CDR3 region has 16 residues. In germline, CDR1 is MGHRA, CDR2 YSYEKL. Amplified TCR beta CDR3 regions came from RNA transcripts. During a first-round RT-PCR of the TCR CDR3, the HTBI primer set was used. TCRdb ran MiXCR on the multiplex PCR reads and lists one entry per CDR3 protein. Seen here are fewer than 750,000 distinct CDR3 sequences, roughly 15% observed once, and the top ten hold approximately 4.3%. This record comes from a study of T cells in Graves' hyperthyroidism and ophthalmopathy. In making diagnoses, clinical symptoms, serum thyroxine and TRAb, thyroid ultrasound and orbital computed tomography were all used. Findings and limits, study-wide: Model-based prediction identified ophthalmopathy a median 6.5 months prior to its onset.

This clonotype was obtained from a middle-aged woman with Graves' ophthalmopathy. The V and J genes are TRBV4-1 and TRBJ1-6; D gene uncertain. Sequenced sample: blood. In nucleotides, the CDR3 is TGCGCCAGCAGCCAAGCTGCAAGCTCCTATAATTCACCCCTCCACTTT. Its translation: CASSQAASSYNSPLHF.